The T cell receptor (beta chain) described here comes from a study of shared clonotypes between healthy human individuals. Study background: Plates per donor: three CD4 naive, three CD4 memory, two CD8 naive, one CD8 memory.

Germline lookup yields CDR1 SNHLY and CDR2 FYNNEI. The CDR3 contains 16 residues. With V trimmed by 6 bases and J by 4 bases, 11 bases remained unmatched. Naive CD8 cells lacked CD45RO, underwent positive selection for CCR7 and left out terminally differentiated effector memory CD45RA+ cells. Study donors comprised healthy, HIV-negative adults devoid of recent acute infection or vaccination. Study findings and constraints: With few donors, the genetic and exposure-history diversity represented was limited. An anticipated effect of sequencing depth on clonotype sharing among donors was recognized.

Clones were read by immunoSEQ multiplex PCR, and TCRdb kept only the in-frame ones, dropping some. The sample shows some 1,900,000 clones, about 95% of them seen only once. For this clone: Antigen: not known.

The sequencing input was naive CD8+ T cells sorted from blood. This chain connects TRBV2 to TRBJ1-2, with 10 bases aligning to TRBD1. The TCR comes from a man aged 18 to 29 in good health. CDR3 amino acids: CASSGSDRGRAYGYTF. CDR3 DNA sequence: TGTGCCAGCAGCGGGAGCGACAGGGGGCGCGCCTATGGCTACACCTTC.